This T cell receptor beta chain derives from a study of OX40 agonist ivuxolimab in advanced cancers. Study background: At 0.01 to 10 mg/kg, ivuxolimab was administered intravenously to patients every 2 weeks.

Trimming left V 1 base short and J 7 bases short, with 8 bases between. Looked up from germline, CDR1 is SGHAT and CDR2 is FQDESV (reference sequence). The CDR3 loop spans 13 amino acids. Worth noting for this clone: Its antigen is currently unknown.

Repertoires were generated with immunoSEQ multiplex PCR, while TCRdb's copy carries only in-frame clones and drops some. The table lists around 65,000 clones, 80% to 95% of them singletons, with about 19% in the top ten. Study-level findings and limits: The mean number of expanded clones was higher in CD8+ T cells than in CD4+.

Sequencing used CD4+ or CD8+ T cells sorted from blood, obtained in a trial of the OX40 agonist ivuxolimab. The receptor was isolated from an adult with an advanced solid tumor such as melanoma, head and neck, liver or kidney cancer. This rearrangement joins TRBV11-1 to TRBJ2-1; D not certain. CDR3 nucleotides: TGTGCCAGCAGCTTAGTGTTCGGTAATGAGCAGTTCTTC. This translates into CASSLVFGNEQFF.